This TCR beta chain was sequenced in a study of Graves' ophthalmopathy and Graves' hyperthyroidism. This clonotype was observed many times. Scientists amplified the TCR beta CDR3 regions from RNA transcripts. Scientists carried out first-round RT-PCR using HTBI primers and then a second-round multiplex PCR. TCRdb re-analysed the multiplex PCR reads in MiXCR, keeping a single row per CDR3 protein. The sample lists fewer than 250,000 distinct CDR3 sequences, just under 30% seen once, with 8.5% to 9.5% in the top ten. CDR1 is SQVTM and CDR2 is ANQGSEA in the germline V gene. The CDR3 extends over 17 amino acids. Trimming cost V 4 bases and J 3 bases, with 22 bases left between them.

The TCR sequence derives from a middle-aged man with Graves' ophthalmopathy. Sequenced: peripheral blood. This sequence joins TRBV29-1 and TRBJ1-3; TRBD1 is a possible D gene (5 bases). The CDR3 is CSVVDPFRGLDGNTIYF. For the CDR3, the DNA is TGCAGCGTTGTGGACCCCTTTCGGGGACTGGATGGAAACACCATATATTTT.